The clone carrying this TCR beta chain was counted ten times or more. Its antigen remains unknown. Trimming cost V 2 bases and J 5 bases; bases outside gene matches: 9. The CDR3 extends over 16 amino acids. The germline V gene has CDR1 ENHRY and CDR2 SYGVKD. Preparation of TCR beta libraries was done by quantitative 5'-RACE with molecular barcodes. TCRdb re-called the 5' RACE reads with MiXCR, one entry per CDR3 protein. The sample has approximately 250,000 distinct CDR3 sequences; approximately 8% are singletons. The data are from a study of CD8 T cells in ankylosing spondylitis. Findings and limits, study-wide: Seemingly characteristic of ankylosing spondylitis blood was a TCR beta motif consisting of roughly 8 highly homologous variants. Matched ankylosing spondylitis synovial fluid reportedly contained a significantly enriched population of disease-linked clones.

Sequencing was performed on blood, either unsorted or a sorted T cell fraction (not recorded which). This rearrangement joins TRBV10-3 to TRBJ2-5; 9 bases match TRBD2. The TCR sequence derives from a female donor with ankylosing spondylitis or in good health (not recorded which). CDR3 sequence: CAISETAGTSMETQYF. DNA of the CDR3: TGTGCCATCAGTGAGACAGCCGGGACTAGCATGGAGACCCAGTACTTC.